Sequencing of this T cell receptor beta chain was carried out in a study of beta chain features in type 1 diabetes. Germline CDR1 reads LNHDA; CDR2 reads SQIVND (reference sequence). V lost 7 bases and J lost 6; bases outside the gene matches: 9. CDR3 length: 15 amino acids. The entirety of the isolated RNA underwent reverse transcription, so expressed TCRB transcripts were sequenced. TCRdb's copy holds only in-frame clones and misses some; the assay was immunoSEQ multiplex PCR. The sample yields around 99,000 clones, 40% seen once. Purity exceeded 95% in all sorted populations. The sequence derives from a woman aged 18-29 years in good health. The chain recombines TRBV19 with TRBJ1-5; the match to TRBD1 covers 10 bases. Material for sequencing was stem cell memory CD4+ T cells from blood. The CDR3 loop reads CASTFRTGGRQPQHF. CDR3 DNA: TGTGCCAGTACCTTTCGGACAGGGGGACGTCAGCCCCAGCATTTT.